Below, 24 T cell receptor beta chains from the same sample are listed, as sequenced in a study of blood T cells in healthy people across ages. A second PCR, run for roughly 6 to 11 cycles, used a sample-barcoded 5' primer plus a J-beta primer mix. TCRdb re-called the 5' RACE reads with MiXCR, one entry per CDR3 protein. The sample lists fewer than 750,000 distinct CDR3 sequences, around 50% occurring once. The sample comprised blood. Receptors were obtained from a man older than 75 in good health.

The chain combines TRBV29-1 with TRBJ2-4; tentatively, D is TRBD1 or TRBD2 (5 bases each). V dropped 1 base and J dropped 0 bases, with 7 bases sitting between them. The germline gives CDR1 SQVTM, CDR2 ANQGSEA. The CDR3 covers 14 residues. The CDR3 DNA sequence: TGCAGCGTTGAAGGGGGGACAGCCAAAAACATTCAGTACTTC. This translates into CSVEGGTAKNIQYF.

The sample holds many counts of this clonotype. V and J are TRBV7-2 and TRBJ2-3, with 7 positions matching TRBD2. The CDR3 is 15 amino acids. The germline V gene has CDR1 SGHTA and CDR2 FQGNSA. Trimming took 5 bases from V and 0 from J; bases not matched to a gene: 5. CDR3 nucleotides: TGTGCCAGCAGCGTTAGGCGGGGGAGCACAGATACGCAGTATTTT. This encodes CASSVRRGSTDTQYF.

This chain joins TRBV20-1 and TRBJ2-3; maybe TRBD2 (6 bases). The CDR3 is 14 residues long. Trimming pared 3 bases from V and 4 bases from J, leaving 14 bases between. Germline assignment: CDR1 DFQATT and CDR2 SNEGSKA (reference sequence). This CDR3 reads CSASQEGRPDTQYF. As DNA, the CDR3 is TGCAGTGCTAGTCAGGAGGGGCGGCCAGATACGCAGTATTTT.

This clonotype occurred a few times. For the CDR3, the DNA is TGTGCCAGCAGCAGTAAGGCCGGTGGCTATGGCTACACCTTC. This encodes CASSSKAGGYGYTF. The chain uses TRBV7-6 and TRBJ1-2; D unresolved. Trimming stripped 5 bases from V and 4 bases from J, with 14 bases between. CDR1 is SGHVS and CDR2 is FNYEAQ in the germline V gene. The CDR3 is made up of 14 amino acids.

This clonotype has only a few counts. This rearrangement joins TRBV6-5 to TRBJ1-1; possibly TRBD1 for D (5 bases). Germline-derived CDR1 and CDR2 are MNHEY and SVGAGI. Trimming cost V 5 bases and J 4 bases, with 14 bases left between them. The CDR3 has 14 amino acids. The CDR3 region is CASSASGGGTEAFF. The CDR3 DNA sequence: TGTGCCAGCAGTGCTTCAGGCGGGGGCACTGAAGCTTTCTTT.

V usage is TRBV12-3 or TRBV12-4 and J usage is TRBJ1-6; the D is unclear. CDR3 size: 11 residues. V was shortened by 10 bases and J by 7 bases, with 8 bases between the two germline ends. CDR3 nucleotides: TGTGCCACCGCGAAGAATTCACCCCTCCACTTT. This translates into CATAKNSPLHF.

The V call is TRBV7-9, the J call TRBJ2-5; unclear D gene. The V end was cut by 4 bases, the J end by 2 bases, with 11 bases between. Germline lookup yields CDR1 SEHNR and CDR2 FQNEAQ (reference sequence). The CDR3 has 14 amino acids. Here the CDR3 reads CASSSGRIQETQYF. CDR3 in DNA: TGTGCCAGCAGCTCCGGACGGATTCAAGAGACCCAGTACTTC.

The chain recombines TRBV7-8 with TRBJ2-3; 9 bases match TRBD2. The trim removed 5 bases at V and 4 bases at J, leaving 7 bases unmatched. CDR3 length: 15 residues. CDR1 and CDR2 (germline): SGHVS, FQNEAQ. In nucleotides, the CDR3 is TGTGCCAGCAGCCAGTTAGCGGGGGTTTCAGATACGCAGTATTTT. It translates to CASSQLAGVSDTQYF.

The chain employs TRBV9 and TRBJ1-2; a weak D match, TRBD1 (5 bases). Germline-derived CDR1 and CDR2 are SGDLS and YYNGEE. The CDR3 is 13 amino acids. The ends were cut back, 4 bases at V and 2 bases at J, with 9 bases in the middle. CDR3 bases: TGTGCCAGCAGCCCGGACATGAACTATGGCTACACCTTC. This translates into CASSPDMNYGYTF.

The chain has TRBV27 and TRBJ2-1; 8 bases match TRBD2. Trimming took 8 bases from V and 10 from J; bases not matched to a gene: 13. In germline, CDR1 is MNHEY, CDR2 SMNVEV (reference sequence). The CDR3 runs to 14 residues. In nucleotides, the CDR3 is TGTGCCAGCGCTTACCCCCGGGGGGGTGGCGAGCAGTTCTTC. Encoded protein: CASAYPRGGGEQFF.

V gene TRBV6-2 or TRBV6-3 combines with J gene TRBJ2-7; 8 nucleotides align to TRBD1. The CDR3 contains 14 residues. Unmatched junction bases numbered 7, after V lost 6 bases and J lost 3 bases. Germline V gene data show CDR1 as MNHEY and CDR2 as SVGEGT. CDR3 bases: TGTGCCAGCAGCTCGGACAGGGTGGTCTACGAGCAGTACTTC. It specifies CASSSDRVVYEQYF.

The rearrangement joins TRBV7-9 to TRBJ2-1, with D possibly TRBD2 on 6 matching bases. Germline lookup yields CDR1 SEHNR and CDR2 FQNEAQ (reference sequence). This CDR3 has 17 amino acids. Trimming shortened V by 1 base and J by 4 bases, and 17 bases separated the two germline ends. Here the CDR3 DNA reads TGTGCCAGCAGCTTAGTACGGGCGGGGAGAGGGTACAATGAGCAGTTCTTC. It specifies CASSLVRAGRGYNEQFF.

This chain joins TRBV28 and TRBJ2-7, with D unclear. This CDR3 comprises 12 residues. V was clipped by 4 bases and J by 3 bases, with 7 bases between them. Germline CDR1 is MDHEN and CDR2 is SYDVKM. For the CDR3, the DNA is TGTGCCAGCAGTTCTGTTAACTACGAGCAGTACTTC. Translated, it gives CASSSVNYEQYF. The whole variable domain, filled in from reference TRBV28 and TRBJ2-7, reads DVKVTQSSRYLVKRTGEKVFLECVQDMDHENMFWYRQDPGLGLRLIYFSYDVKMKEKGDIPEGYSVSREKKERFSLILESASTNQTSMYLCASSSVNYEQYFGPGTRLTVT.

This clonotype came up once. The CDR3 nucleotides are TGCAGTGCTTGGACAGGGGGAGGAGAGACCCAGTACTTC. This encodes CSAWTGGGETQYF. The chain links TRBV20-1 to TRBJ2-5; 10 nucleotides match TRBD1. CDR3 length: 13 amino acids. In germline, CDR1 is DFQATT, CDR2 SNEGSKA (reference sequence). V was clipped by 5 bases and J by 4 bases; unmatched bases: 4.

This clonotype showed up just once. The CDR3 DNA sequence: TGCGCCAGCAGCCAAAAGACTAGTGTCGGTGAGCAGTTCTTC. Translation: CASSQKTSVGEQFF. This chain uses TRBV5-1 with TRBJ2-1; D might be TRBD2 (6 bases). From germline, CDR1 is SGHRS and CDR2 YFSETQ. V lost 4 bases and J lost 9, with 17 bases in between. The CDR3 consists of 14 residues.

Written as DNA, the CDR3 is TGTGCCAGCATTATGGCAGGGGATGAAAAACTGTTTTTT. It yields the protein CASIMAGDEKLFF. The V call is TRBV6-1, the J call TRBJ1-4; D might be TRBD1 (6 bases). Trimming stripped 7 bases from V and 6 bases from J, with 12 bases between. The CDR3 extends over 13 amino acids. In germline, CDR1 is MNHNS, CDR2 SASEGT.

The chain combines TRBV19 with TRBJ2-7; 12 bases are shared with TRBD2. V trimming: 4 bases; J trimming: 2 bases; junction bases outside the gene matches: 6. This CDR3 has 16 residues. The germline V gene has CDR1 LNHDA and CDR2 SQIVND (reference sequence). The CDR3 DNA is TGTGCCAGTAGTACCTCTGGACTAGCGGGAACCTACGAGCAGTACTTC. It codes for CASSTSGLAGTYEQYF.

J is TRBJ2-7 and V is TRBV27; D is possibly TRBD2 (6 bases). V dropped 7 bases and J dropped 3 bases, with 19 bases sitting between them. The CDR3 extends over 15 amino acids. Germline CDR1 and CDR2: MNHEY and SMNVEV (reference sequence). This CDR3 reads CASTSRRRGFYEQYF. The CDR3 nucleotides read TGTGCCAGCACCAGTAGACGGCGGGGATTCTACGAGCAGTACTTC.

V is TRBV6-2 or TRBV6-3 and J is TRBJ2-5; 8 bases map to TRBD1. V gave up 2 bases and J gave up 4 bases; unmatched junction bases: 6. The germline CDR1 and CDR2 sequences are MNHEY and SVGEGT. This CDR3 contains 15 residues. CDR3 in DNA: TGTGCCAGCAGTTACCCCCGGGGACAGGCAGAGACCCAGTACTTC. This sequence encodes CASSYPRGQAETQYF.

J is TRBJ2-7 and V is TRBV4-1; D is unresolved. The DNA end is more similar to TRBJ2-5, so the J call may be wrong. Germline V gene sequence: CDR1 MGHRA, CDR2 YSYEKL. This CDR3 comprises 15 residues. The CDR3 protein is CASSQIGLGPETQYF. The CDR3 region has the DNA TGCGCCAGCAGCCAGATAGGGCTTGGGCCAGAGACCCAGTACTTC.

DNA for the CDR3: TGTGCCACACTGAAGGGGGCGGGAAACACTGAAGCTTTCTTT. Its protein is CATLKGAGNTEAFF. The genes are TRBV7-2 and TRBJ1-1; 7 nucleotides align to TRBD1. The CDR3 sequence is 14 residues long. Germline CDR1 reads SGHTA; CDR2 reads FQGNSA. J was trimmed by 2 bases and V by 10 bases; bases with no gene match: 10.

This chain connects TRBV9 to TRBJ2-7; D is perhaps TRBD1 or TRBD2 (6 bases each). The DNA end favors TRBJ2-5, so the J call may be wrong. CDR3 length equals 15 residues. Germline V gene lookup returns CDR1 SGDLS and CDR2 YYNGEE. The CDR3 DNA reads as TGTGCCAGCAGCGTAGCCCCCGGGGGCGGGGAGACCCAGTACTTC. Its protein is CASSVAPGGGETQYF.

The V and J genes are TRBV4-3 and TRBJ2-1; D is perhaps TRBD2 (7 bases). Trimming took off 4 bases at V and 7 bases at J, with 20 bases between the two ends. CDR3 size: 16 residues. Germline CDR1 and CDR2: LGHNA and YSLEER. The DNA of the CDR3 is TGCGCCAGCAGCCCCCGCCCGGGGGGCTTGAGGAATGAGCAGTTCTTC. This translates into CASSPRPGGLRNEQFF.

In its sample, this clonotype was seen once. The rearrangement joins TRBV20-1 to TRBJ1-2; D is ambiguous. The germline CDR1 and CDR2 sequences are DFQATT and SNEGSKA (reference sequence). This CDR3 has 14 amino acids. V lost 0 bases and J 7 bases, leaving 15 bases between the germline ends. CDR3: CSARDQEGMGGYTF. The CDR3 coding sequence is TGCAGTGCTAGAGATCAAGAGGGAATGGGTGGCTACACCTTC.